The 21 T cell receptor beta chains listed next were all sequenced from one sample in a study of identical twins. TCRdb analysed the 5' RACE reads with MiXCR anew, one entry per CDR3 protein. Of about 730,000 distinct CDR3 sequences listed, roughly 20% are singletons. This sample also belongs to another study, concerning T cells expressing NK-cell markers.

Sequenced sample: PBMCs. The receptors shown here come from a woman aged 18-29 years in good health.

This clonotype was picked up one time. The chain couples TRBV4-2 to TRBJ2-7, with D hard to call. This CDR3 contains 14 residues. Trimming shortened V by 9 bases and J by 0 bases, and 15 bases separated the two germline ends. Germline-derived CDR1 and CDR2 are LGHNA and YNFKEQ. The CDR3 reads CARGPGLSSYEQYF. CDR3 DNA: TGTGCCAGGGGCCCCGGCTTAAGCTCCTACGAGCAGTACTTC.

V is TRBV20-1 and J is TRBJ2-7; 7 bases fit TRBD2. After removal of 4 bases from V and 4 bases from J, the junction contained 4 bases not matched to a gene. Germline values: CDR1 DFQATT, CDR2 SNEGSKA (reference sequence). This CDR3 is built from 12 residues. As DNA, the CDR3 is TGCAGTGCTATTCGGGGGGAATACGAGCAGTACTTC. Translation gives CSAIRGEYEQYF.

This clonotype was seen a handful of times. V and J are TRBV7-9 and TRBJ2-1, with 9 bases lining up with TRBD2. The CDR3 is 15 amino acids. The V gene's germline CDR1 is SEHNR and CDR2 FQNEAQ (reference sequence). V lost 4 bases, J lost 12 bases, and 13 bases stayed unmatched. CDR3 in DNA: TGTGCCAGCAGCTCCTCCTCGGGACTAGCAGGGCTGCAGTTCTTC. Residues: CASSSSSGLAGLQFF.

This clonotype was counted between two and nine times. The rearrangement joins TRBV6-1 to TRBJ2-7; 8 bases map to TRBD2. J was trimmed by 7 bases and V by 6 bases; bases with no gene match: 14. The germline V gene has CDR1 MNHNS and CDR2 SASEGT. The CDR3 covers 15 residues. The CDR3 DNA reads TGTGCCAGCAGCCCCGAGGTAGCGGGGAGTAGGGAGCAGTACTTC. It translates to CASSPEVAGSREQYF.

This clonotype was observed a handful of times. This chain connects TRBV5-1 to TRBJ2-1; 7 positions agree with TRBD1. The junction had 6 bases not matched to a gene; V was cut back by 1 base and J by 2 bases. There are 16 residues in the CDR3. From germline, CDR1 is SGHRS and CDR2 YFSETQ. CDR3 bases: TGCGCCAGCAGCTTGAGGACAGGACGGACCTACAATGAGCAGTTCTTC. Protein sequence: CASSLRTGRTYNEQFF.

The chain uses TRBV7-9 and TRBJ2-3; 8 positions agree with TRBD1. The CDR3 consists of 14 residues. CDR1 is SEHNR, CDR2 FQNEAQ, per germline (reference sequence). Trimming cost V 5 bases and J 6 bases; bases outside gene matches: 7. The CDR3 DNA follows: TGTGCCAGCAGCATACAGGGGGTCTGGGATACGCAGTATTTT. Protein product: CASSIQGVWDTQYF.

This clonotype was recorded a few times. The rearrangement joins TRBV18 to TRBJ1-1, with D hard to call. The germline V gene has CDR1 KGHSH and CDR2 LQKENI. The V end lost 5 bases, the J end lost 4 bases, and 11 bases lay between the germline ends. The CDR3 is 13 residues long. This CDR3 reads CASSSRQATEAFF. The CDR3 nucleotides are TGTGCCAGCTCATCTCGACAAGCCACTGAAGCTTTCTTT.

This clonotype was seen only a few times. The chain recombines TRBV9 with TRBJ2-5, with TRBD2 matching over 8 bases. Trimming took 0 bases from V and 1 from J; bases not matched to a gene: 2. The CDR3 spans 15 residues. CDR1 SGDLS and CDR2 YYNGEE come from the germline V gene. This chain's CDR3 is CASSVGTSSQETQYF. The CDR3 bases are TGTGCCAGCAGCGTAGGGACTAGCTCCCAAGAGACCCAGTACTTC. The whole variable domain, remainder taken from reference TRBV9 and TRBJ2-5, is DSGVTQTPKHLITATGQRVTLRCSPRSGDLSVYWYQQSLDQGLQFLIQYYNGEERAKGNILERFSAQQFPDLHSELNLSSLELGDSALYFCASSVGTSSQETQYFGPGTRLLVL.

The J gene is TRBJ2-7, the V gene TRBV6-2 or TRBV6-3; 8 bases fit TRBD2. The V gene end was trimmed by 0 bases and the J gene end by 4 bases; junction bases not matched to a gene: 17. Germline assignment: CDR1 MNHEY and CDR2 SVGEGT. The CDR3 sequence is 19 residues long. The CDR3, as DNA: TGTGCCAGCAGTTACTCGAGGGTTTCGAGCGGGAGAATTGGATACGAGCAGTACTTC. It specifies CASSYSRVSSGRIGYEQYF.

This clonotype was picked up a small number of times. The chain combines TRBV6-5 with TRBJ2-7; the D gene is possibly TRBD2 (6 bases). This CDR3 comprises 16 residues. Germline V gene sequence: CDR1 MNHEY, CDR2 SVGAGI. Trimming shortened V by 0 bases and J by 4 bases, and 16 bases separated the two germline ends. The CDR3 spells CASSYSFMGGTYEQYF. The DNA for the CDR3 is TGTGCCAGCAGTTACTCTTTCATGGGCGGGACGTACGAGCAGTACTTC.

In its sample, this clonotype was seen a few times. For the CDR3, the DNA is TGTGCCAGCAGTGGGACAGGGGTCCGGGGCTATGGCTACACCTTC. It translates to CASSGTGVRGYGYTF. The chain links TRBV6-1 to TRBJ1-2; TRBD1 matches 9 bases. Germline V gives CDR1 MNHNS, CDR2 SASEGT. The ends lost 4 bases at V and 4 bases at J; junction bases unmatched: 7. The CDR3 contains 15 residues.

This clonotype was observed a few times. The chain employs TRBV24-1 and TRBJ2-1, with D maybe TRBD1 (6 bases). The CDR3 runs 16 residues. CDR1 and CDR2 (germline): KGHDR, SFDVKD. V dropped 2 bases and J dropped 4 bases, with 14 bases sitting between them. The CDR3 DNA reads TGTGCCACCAGTGATTCACAGGGAGCCCGATACAATGAGCAGTTCTTC. This codes for CATSDSQGARYNEQFF.

This clonotype was observed a few times. J is TRBJ1-6 and V is TRBV2; D unresolved. Trimming pared 8 bases from V and 13 bases from J, leaving 9 bases between. The CDR3 totals 10 residues. The germline V gene encodes CDR1 SNHLY and CDR2 FYNNEI. CDR3 DNA sequence: TGTGCCAGCCGCGTAGGGCCCCTCCACTTT. Translating it yields CASRVGPLHF.

A few counts support this clonotype. The CDR3 region is CASSQDLEFAYEQYF. In DNA, the CDR3 is TGCGCCAGCAGCCAAGACCTAGAGTTTGCCTACGAGCAGTACTTC. The chain recombines TRBV4-3 with TRBJ2-7, with D unresolved. V was cut by 0 bases and J by 2 bases, with 11 bases left in between. CDR3 length: 15 amino acids. Germline V gene data show CDR1 as LGHNA and CDR2 as YSLEER.

The J gene is TRBJ1-1, the V gene TRBV20-1; the D is unclear. Trimming stripped 1 base from V and 1 base from J, with 13 bases between. The CDR3 totals 15 residues. Germline CDR1 is DFQATT and CDR2 is SNEGSKA (reference sequence). CDR3 protein: CSARVGADPNTEAFF. DNA for the CDR3: TGCAGTGCTAGAGTAGGCGCGGACCCGAACACTGAAGCTTTCTTT.

Ten or more counts support this clonotype. This chain uses TRBV30 with TRBJ2-7; the D is unclear. CDR1 and CDR2 (germline): GTSNPN, SVGIG (reference sequence). The CDR3 is 12 amino acids. Trimming pared 0 bases from V and 3 bases from J, leaving 6 bases between. The CDR3, as DNA: TGTGCCTGGAGTGTACTTTTCTACGAGCAGTACTTC. It codes for CAWSVLFYEQYF.

V is TRBV6-1 and J is TRBJ2-3, with 10 bases identical to TRBD1. The CDR3 extends over 19 amino acids. With V trimmed by 5 bases and J by 1 base, 15 bases remained unmatched. The germline V gene has CDR1 MNHNS and CDR2 SASEGT. CDR3 in DNA: TGTGCCAGCAGTCGCCTAGACAGGGGGCGAGGGATTGGCACAGATACGCAGTATTTT. Translated: CASSRLDRGRGIGTDTQYF.

This clonotype has ten or more counts. The chain carries TRBV29-1 and TRBJ2-1; D is unclear. CDR3 size: 13 residues. Trimming stripped 3 bases from V and 7 bases from J, with 13 bases between. Per germline, CDR1 SQVTM and CDR2 ANQGSEA. This CDR3 reads CSVDGYVVNEQFF. For the CDR3, the DNA is TGCAGCGTTGACGGTTACGTAGTAAATGAGCAGTTCTTC.

This clonotype has at least ten counts. The gene calls are TRBV20-1 and TRBJ2-5; 7 bases fit TRBD2. The CDR3 extends over 16 amino acids. Germline V gene data show CDR1 as DFQATT and CDR2 as SNEGSKA (reference sequence). With 2 bases clipped from V and 0 bases from J, the junction kept 9 bases outside the gene matches. The CDR3 here is CSARMGQGGYQETQYF. The CDR3 DNA reads TGCAGTGCTAGAATGGGGCAGGGAGGGTACCAAGAGACCCAGTACTTC.

Only a few counts were recorded for this clonotype. The chain recombines TRBV29-1 with TRBJ2-5, with TRBD2 identical over 9 bases. The germline V gene encodes CDR1 SQVTM and CDR2 ANQGSEA. The CDR3 loop spans 11 amino acids. J was trimmed by 13 bases and V by 0 bases; bases with no gene match: 3. CDR3 nucleotides: TGCAGCGTTGAAGATCTAGCGGGGACGTACTTC. Protein: CSVEDLAGTYF.

The chain employs TRBV20-1 and TRBJ2-2, with D possibly matching TRBD2 (5 bases). CDR1 and CDR2 (germline): DFQATT, SNEGSKA (reference sequence). V was trimmed by 0 bases and J by 1 base, leaving 12 bases between them. The CDR3 sequence is 16 residues long. This CDR3 reads CSARDLGEGNTGELFF. The CDR3 DNA is TGCAGTGCTAGAGACCTCGGGGAAGGGAACACCGGGGAGCTGTTTTTT.